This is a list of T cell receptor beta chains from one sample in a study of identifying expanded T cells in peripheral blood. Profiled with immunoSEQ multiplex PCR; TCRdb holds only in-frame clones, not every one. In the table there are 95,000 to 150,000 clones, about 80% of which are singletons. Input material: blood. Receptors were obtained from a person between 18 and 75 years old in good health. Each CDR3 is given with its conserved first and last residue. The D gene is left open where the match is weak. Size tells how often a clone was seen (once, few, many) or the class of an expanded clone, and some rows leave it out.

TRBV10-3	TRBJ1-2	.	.	TGTGCCATCAGTGATGGGGGGTATGGCTACACCTTC	CAISDGGYGYTF
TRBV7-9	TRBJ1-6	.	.	TGTGCCAGCAGCTTAGGGTCCGGGGGCCCAGGTTCACCCCTCCACTTT	CASSLGSGGPGSPLHF
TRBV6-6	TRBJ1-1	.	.	TGTGCCATCTTAGATCCGGGGCTTGAAGCTTTCTTT	CAILDPGLEAFF
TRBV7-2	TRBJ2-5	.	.	TGTGCCAGCAGTCCGGACCCCTGGGAGACCCAGTACTTC	CASSPDPWETQYF
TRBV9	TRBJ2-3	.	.	TGTGCCAGCAGCCCCCCCAGGTCGGGCACAGATACGCAGTATTTT	CASSPPRSGTDTQYF
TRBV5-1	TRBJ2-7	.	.	TGCGCCAGCAGGCCGGGGGTCGGATACGAGCAGTACTTC	CASRPGVGYEQYF
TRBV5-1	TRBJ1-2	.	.	TGCGCCAGCAGCCAAAGGGGACGAGGCTACTATGGCTACACCTTC	CASSQRGRGYYGYTF
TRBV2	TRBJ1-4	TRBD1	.	TGTGCCAGCAGATCAAGGGGGCCTGAAAAACTGTTTTTT	CASRSRGPEKLFF
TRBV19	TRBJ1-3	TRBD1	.	TGTGCCAGTACCCGGACAGGGAGGATGCCTGGAAACACCATATATTTT	CASTRTGRMPGNTIYF
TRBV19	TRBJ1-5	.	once	TGTGCCAGCCGAACAGGGTTCAAGAATCAGCCCCAGCATTTT	CASRTGFKNQPQHF
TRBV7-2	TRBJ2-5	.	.	TGTGCCAGCAGCTTAGGAGGGCTTAAGACCCAGTACTTC	CASSLGGLKTQYF